This TCR beta chain was captured in a study of graft-versus-host responses after intestinal transplantation. Study-wide background: Isolated intestinal, liver-intestinal, or multivisceral transplants were what recipients had. The study, taken as a whole, reports: GvH clones were found in recipient marrow; some appeared first in ileum or blood. The study found high graft-versus-host to host-versus-graft clonal ratios in allografts of patients with graft-donor T cell macrochimerism.

As regards this clone: Its antigen is not known.

The V end was cut by 5 bases, the J end by 4 bases, with 8 bases between. Germline loops: CDR1 SGHNT, CDR2 YYREEE (reference sequence). The CDR3 spans 12 residues. The assay was immunoSEQ multiplex PCR, and TCRdb's table has in-frame clones only and misses some. This table holds tens of thousands of clones, 90% to 95% found once. The material was unstimulated CD8+ T cells sorted from spleen or lymph node cells, obtained before transplant. This TCR came from a human donor who was the organ donor for an intestinal transplant. This chain uses TRBV5-4 with TRBJ2-3; D unresolved. For the CDR3, the DNA is TGTGCCAGCAGGTCTGGGGCAGATACGCAGTATTTT. It specifies CASRSGADTQYF.